A single sample gave rise to the 16 T cell receptor beta chains below, sequenced in a study of CD8 T cells in ankylosing spondylitis. Points from the study as a whole: One TCR beta motif, made up of eight highly homologous variants, appeared characteristic of ankylosing spondylitis blood.

For these receptors, no antigen is known. Each CDR3 protein gets one entry after TCRdb re-called the 5' RACE reads with MiXCR. Of about 440,000 distinct CDR3 sequences detected, about 15% appear once; the ten largest clones hold 1%. The sample taken for sequencing was blood, either unsorted or a sorted T cell fraction (not recorded which). These receptors all come from a male donor with ankylosing spondylitis.

This CDR3 is CASSLVQGVNGELFF. Written as DNA, the CDR3 is TGTGCCAGCAGTTTAGTACAGGGGGTAAACGGGGAGCTGTTTTTT. The rearrangement uses TRBV28 and TRBJ2-2; 8 bases agree with TRBD1. Germline values: CDR1 MDHEN, CDR2 SYDVKM. The CDR3 has 15 residues. Losses at the gene ends were 2 bases for V and 7 bases for J; bases not matched to a gene: 6.

In this sample, this clonotype turned up a few times. As DNA, the CDR3 is TGCAGTGCTAGAGTCAGCCCGCTAGAGAATGAGCAGTTCTTC. This encodes CSARVSPLENEQFF. This chain connects TRBV20-1 to TRBJ2-1; no clear D gene. The germline V gene encodes CDR1 DFQATT and CDR2 SNEGSKA (reference sequence). V was trimmed by 1 base and J by 7 bases, leaving 14 bases between them. The CDR3 runs to 14 residues.

This clonotype was seen a handful of times. This chain links TRBV7-9 with TRBJ1-2; D is possibly TRBD1 (5 bases). With 5 bases removed from V and 2 bases from J, the gap between germline ends came to 9 bases. The CDR3 is 13 amino acids. Germline V lookup: CDR1 SEHNR, CDR2 FQNEAQ (reference sequence). The CDR3 DNA reads as TGTGCCAGCAGCCAGACAGAGAACTATGGCTACACCTTC. Translated: CASSQTENYGYTF.

This clonotype was recorded many times. CDR3: CASFRGGSSYNEQFF. The DNA for the CDR3 is TGTGCCAGCTTCCGCGGGGGCAGTTCCTACAATGAGCAGTTCTTC. The chain is built from TRBV12-3 or TRBV12-4 and TRBJ2-1; TRBD2 might be the D (7 bases). This CDR3 comprises 15 residues. Trimming took 8 bases from V and 1 from J, leaving 15 bases between them.

This clonotype was seen a few times. This sequence joins TRBV29-1 and TRBJ1-4; D unclear. Deletions cut 3 bases from V and 4 bases from J, with 12 bases between. This CDR3 contains 14 residues. CDR1 SQVTM and CDR2 ANQGSEA come from the germline V gene. DNA of the CDR3: TGCAGCGTTGAGTTGCTGGCGCGTAATGAAAAACTGTTTTTT. Its translation is CSVELLARNEKLFF.

The chain recombines TRBV6-1 with TRBJ1-3; D gene uncertain. The CDR3 length is 14 residues. Germline values: CDR1 MNHNS, CDR2 SASEGT. The germline V and J ends were trimmed by 6 bases and 0 bases, with 9 bases remaining between them. Here the CDR3 reads CASRPASSGNTIYF. CDR3 bases: TGTGCCAGCAGACCAGCGAGCTCTGGAAACACCATATATTTT.

J is TRBJ2-2 and V is TRBV4-1; D gene unclear. Trimming removed 3 bases from V and 0 bases from J, with 5 bases in between. The CDR3 contains 14 residues. Looked up from germline, CDR1 is MGHRA and CDR2 is YSYEKL. Here the CDR3 DNA reads TGCGCCAGCAGCCACGCCACGAACACCGGGGAGCTGTTTTTT. This encodes CASSHATNTGELFF.

This chain uses TRBV9 with TRBJ2-3, with D uncertain. CDR3 length: 16 amino acids. The V gene lost 0 bases and the J gene lost 0 bases, with 11 bases spanning the gap. The germline gives CDR1 SGDLS, CDR2 YYNGEE. CDR3: CASSVATVGSTDTQYF. The CDR3 bases are TGTGCCAGCAGCGTAGCTACGGTGGGTAGCACAGATACGCAGTATTTT.

This clonotype has a handful of counts. The chain uses TRBV7-3 and TRBJ1-1, with no clear D. Trimming pared 2 bases from V and 1 base from J, leaving 11 bases between. Per germline, CDR1 SGHTA and CDR2 FQGTGA. CDR3 length: 15 amino acids. The CDR3 nucleotides read TGTGCCAGCAGCTTATTGGGCACGCAGAACACTGAAGCTTTCTTT. Amino acids: CASSLLGTQNTEAFF.

V usage is TRBV5-1 and J usage is TRBJ2-3; 14 bases align to TRBD2. The CDR3 sequence is 16 residues long. CDR1 and CDR2 from the germline V gene are SGHRS and YFSETQ. Trimming removed 3 bases from V and 5 bases from J; junction bases left unmatched: 5. DNA of the CDR3: TGCGCCAGCAGCTCTGGGACTAGCGGGGGCGGAGATACGCAGTATTTT. Translating it yields CASSSGTSGGGDTQYF.

V is TRBV2 and J is TRBJ2-1, with 10 bases aligning to TRBD1. This CDR3 region has 16 residues. The germline V gene has CDR1 SNHLY and CDR2 FYNNEI. Trimming took 10 bases from V and 4 from J; bases not matched to a gene: 13. CDR3 DNA: TGTGCCACCACCCGCACCGGACAGGGGGTATACAATGAGCAGTTCTTC. Its translation: CATTRTGQGVYNEQFF. Filled out from reference TRBV2 and TRBJ2-1, the complete variable domain reads EPEVTQTPSHQVTQMGQEVILRCVPISNHLYFYWYRQILGQKVEFLVSFYNNEISEKSEIFDDQFSVERPDGSNFTLKIRSTKLEDSAMYFCATTRTGQGVYNEQFFGPGTRLTVL.

The rearrangement joins TRBV7-2 to TRBJ2-3, with TRBD1 matching 9 bases. The CDR3 is made up of 16 amino acids. Losses at the gene ends were 7 bases for V and 4 bases for J; bases not matched to a gene: 12. Germline lookup yields CDR1 SGHTA and CDR2 FQGNSA. The CDR3 is CASTGQGSGFADTQYF. CDR3 coding DNA: TGTGCCAGCACGGGACAGGGCTCGGGGTTCGCAGATACGCAGTATTTT.

This chain links TRBV10-1 with TRBJ1-1, with a tentative D call TRBD1 (5 bases). Germline CDR1 and CDR2: WNHNN and SYGVQD (reference sequence). This CDR3 has 13 residues. V shed 7 bases and J shed 3 bases, with 12 bases lying between them. CDR3 DNA: TGCGCCAGCATGGGGGACGACTACACTGAAGCTTTCTTT. Translation: CASMGDDYTEAFF.

This clonotype was found a few times. The genes are TRBV10-3 and TRBJ1-1; maybe TRBD1 (6 bases). V was clipped by 8 bases and J by 1 base, with 14 bases between them. Germline V lookup: CDR1 ENHRY, CDR2 SYGVKD. This CDR3 has 14 amino acids. CDR3 region: CAIRYGTQNTEAFF. The CDR3 region has the DNA TGTGCCATCCGGTACGGGACACAGAACACTGAAGCTTTCTTT.

This rearrangement joins TRBV12-3 or TRBV12-4 to TRBJ2-7; tentative D call: TRBD2 (5 bases). CDR3 size: 13 residues. V lost 6 bases, J lost 2 bases, and 11 bases lay in between. Here the CDR3 DNA reads TGTGCCAGCAGCCTACAGCGGCCCTACGAGCAGTACTTC. This codes for CASSLQRPYEQYF.

This clonotype was seen more than once but under ten times. This sequence joins TRBV30 and TRBJ1-5; the D is unclear. Trimming stripped 1 base from V and 6 bases from J, with 10 bases between. CDR1 is GTSNPN and CDR2 is SVGIG in the germline V gene (reference sequence). There are 13 residues in the CDR3. The CDR3 region has the DNA TGTGCCTGGAGTGCGACGAGGGTTCAGCCCCAGCATTTT. Translation: CAWSATRVQPQHF.